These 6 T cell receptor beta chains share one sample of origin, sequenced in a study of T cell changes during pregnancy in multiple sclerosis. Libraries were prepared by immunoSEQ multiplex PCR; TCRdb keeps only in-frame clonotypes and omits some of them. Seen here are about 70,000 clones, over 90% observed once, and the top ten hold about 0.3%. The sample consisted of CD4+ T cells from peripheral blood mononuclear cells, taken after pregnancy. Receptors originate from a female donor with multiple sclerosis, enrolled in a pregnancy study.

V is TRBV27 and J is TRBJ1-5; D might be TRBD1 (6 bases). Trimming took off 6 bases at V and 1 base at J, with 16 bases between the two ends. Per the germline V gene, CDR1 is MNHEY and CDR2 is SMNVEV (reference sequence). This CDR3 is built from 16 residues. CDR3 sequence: CASSSRRDTSNQPQHF. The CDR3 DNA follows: TGTGCCAGCAGCTCTCGCCGGGACACCAGCAATCAGCCCCAGCATTTT.

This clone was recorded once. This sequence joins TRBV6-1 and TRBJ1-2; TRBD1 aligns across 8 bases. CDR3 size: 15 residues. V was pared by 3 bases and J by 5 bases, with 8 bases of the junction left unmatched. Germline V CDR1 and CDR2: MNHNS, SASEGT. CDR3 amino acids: CASSEFWTGSYGYTF. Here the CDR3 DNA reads TGTGCCAGCAGTGAGTTCTGGACAGGGAGTTATGGCTACACCTTC.

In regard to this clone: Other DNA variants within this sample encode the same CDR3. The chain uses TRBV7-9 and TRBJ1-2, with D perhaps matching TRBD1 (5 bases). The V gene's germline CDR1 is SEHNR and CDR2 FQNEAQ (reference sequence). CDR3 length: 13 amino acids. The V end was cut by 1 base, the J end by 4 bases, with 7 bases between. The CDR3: CASSLGRVYGYTF. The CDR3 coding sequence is TGTGCCAGCAGCTTAGGCAGGGTCTATGGCTACACCTTC.

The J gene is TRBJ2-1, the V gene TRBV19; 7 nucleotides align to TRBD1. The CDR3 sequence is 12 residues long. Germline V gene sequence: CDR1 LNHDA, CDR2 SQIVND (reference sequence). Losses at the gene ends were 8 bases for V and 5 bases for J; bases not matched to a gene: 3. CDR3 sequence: CASGQENNEQFF. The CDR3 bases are TGTGCCAGTGGACAGGAGAACAATGAGCAGTTCTTC.

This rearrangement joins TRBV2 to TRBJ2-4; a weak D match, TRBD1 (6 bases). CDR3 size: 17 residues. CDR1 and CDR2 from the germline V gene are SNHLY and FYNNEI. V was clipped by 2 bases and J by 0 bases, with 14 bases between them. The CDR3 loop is CASSETGQRIAKNIQYF. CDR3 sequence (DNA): TGTGCCAGCAGTGAAACAGGACAGCGAATAGCCAAAAACATTCAGTACTTC.

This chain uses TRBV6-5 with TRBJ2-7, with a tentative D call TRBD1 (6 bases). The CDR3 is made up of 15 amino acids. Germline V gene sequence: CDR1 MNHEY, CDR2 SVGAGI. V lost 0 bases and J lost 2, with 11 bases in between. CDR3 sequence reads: CASSYSGDITYEQYF. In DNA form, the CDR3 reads TGTGCCAGCAGTTACTCAGGGGACATCACCTACGAGCAGTACTTC.